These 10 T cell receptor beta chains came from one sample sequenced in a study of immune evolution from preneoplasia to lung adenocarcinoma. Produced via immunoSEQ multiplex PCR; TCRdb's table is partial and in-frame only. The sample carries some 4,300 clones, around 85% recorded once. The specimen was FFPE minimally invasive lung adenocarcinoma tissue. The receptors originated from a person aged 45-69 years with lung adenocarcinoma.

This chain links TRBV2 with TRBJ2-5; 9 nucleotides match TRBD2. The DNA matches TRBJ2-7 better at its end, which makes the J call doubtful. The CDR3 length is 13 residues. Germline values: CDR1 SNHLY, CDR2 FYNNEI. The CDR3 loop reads CASRTSGYYEQYF. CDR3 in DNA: TGTGCCAGCAGAACTAGCGGGTACTACGAGCAGTACTTC.

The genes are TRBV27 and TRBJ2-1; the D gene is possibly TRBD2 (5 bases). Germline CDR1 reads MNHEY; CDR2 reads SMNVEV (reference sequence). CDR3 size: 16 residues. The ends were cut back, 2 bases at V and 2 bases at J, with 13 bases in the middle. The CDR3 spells CASSLTDGLPYNEQFF. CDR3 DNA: TGTGCCAGCAGTTTAACAGACGGACTCCCCTACAATGAGCAGTTCTTC.

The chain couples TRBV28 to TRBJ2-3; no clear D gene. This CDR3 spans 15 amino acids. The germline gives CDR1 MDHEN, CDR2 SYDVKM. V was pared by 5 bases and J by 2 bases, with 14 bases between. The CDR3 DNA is TGTGCCAGCAGTGCTCCAAACCTACTCACAGATACGCAGTATTTT. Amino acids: CASSAPNLLTDTQYF.

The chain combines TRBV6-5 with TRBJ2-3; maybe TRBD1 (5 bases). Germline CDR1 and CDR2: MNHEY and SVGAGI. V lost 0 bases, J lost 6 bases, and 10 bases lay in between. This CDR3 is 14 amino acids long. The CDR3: CASSYSGVGDTQYF. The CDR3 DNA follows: TGTGCCAGCAGTTACTCAGGGGTAGGGGATACGCAGTATTTT.

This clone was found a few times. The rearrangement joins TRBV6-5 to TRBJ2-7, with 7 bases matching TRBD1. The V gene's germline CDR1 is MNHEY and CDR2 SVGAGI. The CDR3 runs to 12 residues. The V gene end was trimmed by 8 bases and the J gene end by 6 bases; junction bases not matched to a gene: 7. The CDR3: CASGDSRGEQYF. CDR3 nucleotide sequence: TGTGCCAGCGGGGACAGCCGCGGCGAGCAGTACTTC.

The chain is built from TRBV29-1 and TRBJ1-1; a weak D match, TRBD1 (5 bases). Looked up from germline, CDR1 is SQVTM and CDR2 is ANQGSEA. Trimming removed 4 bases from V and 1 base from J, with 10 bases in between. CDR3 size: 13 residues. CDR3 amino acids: CSVARARNTEAFF. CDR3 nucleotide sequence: TGCAGCGTTGCCAGGGCCAGGAACACTGAAGCTTTCTTT.

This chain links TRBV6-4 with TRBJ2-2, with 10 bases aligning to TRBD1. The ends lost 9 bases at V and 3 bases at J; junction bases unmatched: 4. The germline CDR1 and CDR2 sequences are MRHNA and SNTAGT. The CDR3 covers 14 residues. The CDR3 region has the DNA TGTGCCAGTGGGACAGGGGAGGACACCGGGGAGCTGTTTTTT. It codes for CASGTGEDTGELFF.

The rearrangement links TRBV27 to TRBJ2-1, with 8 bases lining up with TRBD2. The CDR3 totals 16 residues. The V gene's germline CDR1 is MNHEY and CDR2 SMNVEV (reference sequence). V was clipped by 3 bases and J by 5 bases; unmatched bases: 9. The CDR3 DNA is TGTGCCAGCAGTTTGGGTACAGCGGGAGAAAACAATGAGCAGTTCTTC. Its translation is CASSLGTAGENNEQFF.

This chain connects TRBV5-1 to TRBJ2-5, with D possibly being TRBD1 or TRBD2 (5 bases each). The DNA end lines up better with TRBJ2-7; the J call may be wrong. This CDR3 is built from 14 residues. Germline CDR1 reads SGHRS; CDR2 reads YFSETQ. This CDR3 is CASSTGTLQYEQYF. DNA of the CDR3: TGCGCCAGCAGCACCGGGACCCTTCAATACGAGCAGTACTTC.

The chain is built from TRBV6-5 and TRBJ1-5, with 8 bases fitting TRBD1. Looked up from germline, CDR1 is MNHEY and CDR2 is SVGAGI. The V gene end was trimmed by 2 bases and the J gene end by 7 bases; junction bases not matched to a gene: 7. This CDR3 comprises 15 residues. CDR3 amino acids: CASSYTTGDDQPQHF. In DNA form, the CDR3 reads TGTGCCAGCAGTTACACGACAGGGGATGACCAGCCCCAGCATTTT.